A single TCR beta chain is shown here with its context. Its matching antigen is unknown. The data belong to a study of cytomegalovirus exposure and HLA in healthy donors. Study-level findings and limits: There were reportedly fewer N-insertions in an Asian-associated ancestry cluster than the roughly 670-donor mean, in a later analysis.

Per the germline V gene, CDR1 is KGHSH and CDR2 is LQKENI. V dropped 3 bases and J dropped 5 bases, with 14 bases sitting between them. The CDR3 totals 14 residues. The primer mix had 60 Vbeta and 13 Jbeta primers. Generated by immunoSEQ multiplex PCR, the TCRdb table keeps only in-frame clones and is missing some. The table lists 140,000 to 150,000 clones, roughly three quarters of them singletons. This receptor was identified in a woman between 40 and 50 years old in good health and CMV-seropositive. Sequencing was done on a sample of PBMCs. The chain recombines TRBV18 with TRBJ2-7; possibly TRBD1 for D (6 bases). The chain's CDR3 is CASSPGAQDHEQYF. CDR3 DNA: TGTGCCAGCTCACCGGGGGCCCAGGACCACGAGCAGTACTTC.